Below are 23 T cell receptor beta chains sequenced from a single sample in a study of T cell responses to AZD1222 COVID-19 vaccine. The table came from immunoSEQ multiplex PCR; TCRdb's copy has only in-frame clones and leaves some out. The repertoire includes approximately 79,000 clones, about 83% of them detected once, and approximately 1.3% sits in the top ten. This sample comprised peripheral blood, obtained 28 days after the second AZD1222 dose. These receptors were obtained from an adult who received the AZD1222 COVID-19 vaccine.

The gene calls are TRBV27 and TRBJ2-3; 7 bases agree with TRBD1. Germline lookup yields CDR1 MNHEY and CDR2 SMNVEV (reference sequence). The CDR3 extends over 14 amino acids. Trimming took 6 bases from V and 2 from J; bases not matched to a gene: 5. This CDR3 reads CASSLTGYTDTQYF. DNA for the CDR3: TGTGCCAGCAGCTTGACAGGGTACACAGATACGCAGTATTTT.

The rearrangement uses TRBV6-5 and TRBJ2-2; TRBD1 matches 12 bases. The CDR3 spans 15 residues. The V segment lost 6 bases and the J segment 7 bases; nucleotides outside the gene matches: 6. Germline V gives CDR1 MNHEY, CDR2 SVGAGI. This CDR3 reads CASSPGQGADGELFF. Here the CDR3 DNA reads TGTGCCAGCAGCCCGGGACAGGGGGCTGACGGGGAGCTGTTTTTT.

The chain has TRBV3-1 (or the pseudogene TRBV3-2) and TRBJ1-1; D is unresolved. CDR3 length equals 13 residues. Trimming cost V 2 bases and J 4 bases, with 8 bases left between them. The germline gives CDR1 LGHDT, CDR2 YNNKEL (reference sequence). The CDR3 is CASSQLGTTEAFF. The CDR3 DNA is TGTGCCAGCAGCCAACTAGGCACCACTGAAGCTTTCTTT.

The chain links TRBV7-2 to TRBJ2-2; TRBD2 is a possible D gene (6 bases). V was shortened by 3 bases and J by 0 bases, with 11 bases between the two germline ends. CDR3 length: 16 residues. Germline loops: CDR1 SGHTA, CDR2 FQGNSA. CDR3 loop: CASSFLASPNTGELFF. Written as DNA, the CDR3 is TGTGCCAGCAGCTTCCTAGCGAGCCCGAACACCGGGGAGCTGTTTTTT.

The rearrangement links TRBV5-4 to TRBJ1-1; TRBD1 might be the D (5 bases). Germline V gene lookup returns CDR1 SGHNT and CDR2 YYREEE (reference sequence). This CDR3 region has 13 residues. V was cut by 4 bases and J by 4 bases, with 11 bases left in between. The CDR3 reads CASSPRGGTEAFF. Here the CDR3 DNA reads TGTGCCAGCAGCCCCCGGGGGGGCACTGAAGCTTTCTTT.

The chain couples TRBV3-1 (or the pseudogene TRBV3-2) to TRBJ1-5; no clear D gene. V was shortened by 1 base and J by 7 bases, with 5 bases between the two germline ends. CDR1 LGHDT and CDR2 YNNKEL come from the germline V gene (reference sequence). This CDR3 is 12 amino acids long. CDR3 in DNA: TGTGCCAGCAGCCAAGGGGCCCAGCCCCAGCATTTT. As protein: CASSQGAQPQHF.

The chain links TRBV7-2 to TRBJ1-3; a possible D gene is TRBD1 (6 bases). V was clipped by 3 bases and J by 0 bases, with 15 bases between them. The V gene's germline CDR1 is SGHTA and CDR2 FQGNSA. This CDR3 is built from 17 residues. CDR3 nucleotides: TGTGCCAGCAGCTTGGGCCCCCCAGGGGCCTCTGGAAACACCATATATTTT. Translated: CASSLGPPGASGNTIYF.

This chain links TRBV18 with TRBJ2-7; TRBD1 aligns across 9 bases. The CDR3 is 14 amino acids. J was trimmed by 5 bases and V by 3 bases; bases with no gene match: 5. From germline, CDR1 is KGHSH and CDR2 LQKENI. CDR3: CASSPPGTGHEQYF. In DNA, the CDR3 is TGTGCCAGCTCACCCCCCGGGACAGGGCACGAGCAGTACTTC.

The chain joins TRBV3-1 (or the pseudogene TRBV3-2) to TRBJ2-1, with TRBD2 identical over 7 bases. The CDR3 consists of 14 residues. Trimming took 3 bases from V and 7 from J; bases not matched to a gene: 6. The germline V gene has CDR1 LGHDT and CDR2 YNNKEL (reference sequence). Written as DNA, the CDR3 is TGTGCCAGCAGCCAGGCGGGAGTCGGGAATGAGCAGTTCTTC. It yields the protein CASSQAGVGNEQFF.

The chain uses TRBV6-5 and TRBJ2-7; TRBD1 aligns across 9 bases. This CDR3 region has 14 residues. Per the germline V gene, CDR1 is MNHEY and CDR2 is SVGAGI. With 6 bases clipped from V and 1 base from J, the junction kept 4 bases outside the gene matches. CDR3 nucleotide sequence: TGTGCCAGCAGCAACAGGGGGCGGTCCTACGAGCAGTACTTC. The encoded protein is CASSNRGRSYEQYF.

CDR3 sequence reads: CASSPYSYEQYF. The DNA for the CDR3 is TGTGCCAGCAGTCCCTACTCCTACGAGCAGTACTTC. The J gene is TRBJ2-7, the V gene TRBV28; D is uncertain. In germline, CDR1 is MDHEN, CDR2 SYDVKM. Trimming shortened V by 5 bases and J by 0 bases, and 5 bases separated the two germline ends. The CDR3 consists of 12 residues.

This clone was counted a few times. The CDR3: CASSQDGTSGTGVTQYF. In DNA form, the CDR3 reads TGTGCCAGTAGCCAAGATGGGACTAGCGGGACGGGGGTTACGCAGTATTTT. The V call is TRBV19, the J call TRBJ2-3, with TRBD2 identical over 13 bases. The CDR3 runs 17 residues. CDR1 and CDR2 (germline): LNHDA, SQIVND (reference sequence). V shed 6 bases, J shed 8 bases, and the junction held 14 bases outside the gene matches.

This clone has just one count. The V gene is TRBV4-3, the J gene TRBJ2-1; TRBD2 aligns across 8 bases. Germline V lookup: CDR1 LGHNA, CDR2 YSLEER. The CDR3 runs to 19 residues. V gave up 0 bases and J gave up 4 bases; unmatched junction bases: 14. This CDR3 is CASSQDQLASGYKYNEQFF. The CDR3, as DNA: TGCGCCAGCAGCCAAGATCAGTTGGCTAGCGGGTATAAATACAATGAGCAGTTCTTC.

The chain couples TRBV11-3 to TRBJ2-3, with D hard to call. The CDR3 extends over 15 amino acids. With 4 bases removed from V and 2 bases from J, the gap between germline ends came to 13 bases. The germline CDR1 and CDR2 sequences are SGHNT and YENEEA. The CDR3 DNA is TGTGCCAGCAGCTCGACGCCGTCCCCCACAGATACGCAGTATTTT. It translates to CASSSTPSPTDTQYF.

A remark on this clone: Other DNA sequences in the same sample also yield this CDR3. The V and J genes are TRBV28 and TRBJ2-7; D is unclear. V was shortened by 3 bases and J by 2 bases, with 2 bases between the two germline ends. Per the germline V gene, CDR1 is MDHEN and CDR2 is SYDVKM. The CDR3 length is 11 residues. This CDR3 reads CASSLAYEQYF. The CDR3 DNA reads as TGTGCCAGCAGTTTGGCCTACGAGCAGTACTTC.

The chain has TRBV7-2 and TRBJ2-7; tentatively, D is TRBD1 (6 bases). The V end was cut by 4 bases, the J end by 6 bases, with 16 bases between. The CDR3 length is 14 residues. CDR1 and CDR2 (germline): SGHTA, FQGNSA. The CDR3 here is CASSSRGSLGEQYF. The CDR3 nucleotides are TGTGCCAGCAGCTCGAGGGGGAGTTTGGGCGAGCAGTACTTC.

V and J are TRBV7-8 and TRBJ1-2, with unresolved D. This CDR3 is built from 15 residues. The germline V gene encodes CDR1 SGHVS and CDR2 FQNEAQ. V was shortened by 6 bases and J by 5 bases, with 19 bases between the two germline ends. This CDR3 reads CASRPRAPTGYGYTF. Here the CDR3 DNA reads TGTGCCAGCAGACCCCGGGCCCCCACCGGGTATGGCTACACCTTC.

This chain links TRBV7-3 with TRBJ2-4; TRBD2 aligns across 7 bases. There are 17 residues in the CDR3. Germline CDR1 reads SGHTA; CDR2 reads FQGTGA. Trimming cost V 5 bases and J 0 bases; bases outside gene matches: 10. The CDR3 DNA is TGTGCCAGCAGCCAAACGGCGGGAGTTGGAGCCAAAAACATTCAGTACTTC. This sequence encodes CASSQTAGVGAKNIQYF.

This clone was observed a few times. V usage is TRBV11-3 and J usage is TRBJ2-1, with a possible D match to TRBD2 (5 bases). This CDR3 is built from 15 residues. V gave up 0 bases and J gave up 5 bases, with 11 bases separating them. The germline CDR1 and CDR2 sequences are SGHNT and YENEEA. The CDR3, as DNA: TGTGCCAGCAGCTTAGATCAGAGCGGTAACAATGAGCAGTTCTTC. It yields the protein CASSLDQSGNNEQFF.

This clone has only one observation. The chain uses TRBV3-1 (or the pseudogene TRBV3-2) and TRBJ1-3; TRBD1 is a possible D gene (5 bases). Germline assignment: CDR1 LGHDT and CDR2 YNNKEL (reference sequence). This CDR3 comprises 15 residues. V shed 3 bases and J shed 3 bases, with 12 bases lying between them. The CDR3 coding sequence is TGTGCCAGCAGCCAGCCTCGGGGGGGTGGAAACACCATATATTTT. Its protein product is CASSQPRGGGNTIYF.

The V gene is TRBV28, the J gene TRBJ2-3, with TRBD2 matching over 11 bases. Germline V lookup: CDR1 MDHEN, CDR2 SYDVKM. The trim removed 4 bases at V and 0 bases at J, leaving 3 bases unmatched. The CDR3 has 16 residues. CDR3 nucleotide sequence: TGTGCCAGCAGTTCCTGGACTAGCGGGAGCACAGATACGCAGTATTTT. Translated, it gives CASSSWTSGSTDTQYF.

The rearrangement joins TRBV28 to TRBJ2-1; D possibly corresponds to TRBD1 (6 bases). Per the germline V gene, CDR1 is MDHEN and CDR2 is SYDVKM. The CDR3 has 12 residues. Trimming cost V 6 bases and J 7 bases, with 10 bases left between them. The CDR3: CASRQGWNEQFF. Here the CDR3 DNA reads TGTGCCAGCAGACAGGGCTGGAATGAGCAGTTCTTC.

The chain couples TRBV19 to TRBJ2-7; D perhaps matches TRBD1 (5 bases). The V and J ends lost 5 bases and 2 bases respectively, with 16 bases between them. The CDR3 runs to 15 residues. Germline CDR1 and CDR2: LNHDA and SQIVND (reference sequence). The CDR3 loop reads CASSGAGGSTYEQYF. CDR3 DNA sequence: TGTGCCAGTAGTGGGGCCGGTGGCAGCACCTACGAGCAGTACTTC. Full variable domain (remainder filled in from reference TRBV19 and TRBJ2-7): DGGITQSPKYLFRKEGQNVTLSCEQNLNHDAMYWYRQDPGQGLRLIYYSQIVNDFQKGDIAEGYSVSREKKESFPLTVTSAQKNPTAFYLCASSGAGGSTYEQYFGPGTRLTVT.